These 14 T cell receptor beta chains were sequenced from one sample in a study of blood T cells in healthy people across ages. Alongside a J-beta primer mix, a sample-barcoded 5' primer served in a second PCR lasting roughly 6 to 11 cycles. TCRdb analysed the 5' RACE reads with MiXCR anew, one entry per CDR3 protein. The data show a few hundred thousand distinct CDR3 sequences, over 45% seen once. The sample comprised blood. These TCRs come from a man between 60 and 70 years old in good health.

Here the CDR3 reads CASSLNRQGAYEQYF. DNA of the CDR3: TGCGCCAGCAGCTTGAACAGGCAGGGTGCCTACGAGCAGTACTTC. This chain joins TRBV5-1 and TRBJ2-7, with D possibly TRBD1 on 5 matching bases. CDR1 is SGHRS, CDR2 YFSETQ, per germline. The CDR3 is 15 amino acids. V lost 1 base to trimming and J lost 2 bases, with 13 bases between them.

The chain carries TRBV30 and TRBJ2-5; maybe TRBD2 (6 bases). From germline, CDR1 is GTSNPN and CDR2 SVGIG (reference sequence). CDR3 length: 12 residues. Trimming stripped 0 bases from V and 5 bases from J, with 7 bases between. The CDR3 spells CAWSVGGETQYF. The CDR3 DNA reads TGTGCCTGGAGTGTAGGAGGGGAGACCCAGTACTTC.

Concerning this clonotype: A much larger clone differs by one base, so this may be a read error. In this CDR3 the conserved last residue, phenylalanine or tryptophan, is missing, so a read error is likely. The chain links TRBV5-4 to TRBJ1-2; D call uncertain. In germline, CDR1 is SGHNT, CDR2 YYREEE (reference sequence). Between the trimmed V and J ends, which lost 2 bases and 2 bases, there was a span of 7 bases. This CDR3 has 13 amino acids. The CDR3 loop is CASSFSLNYGYTY. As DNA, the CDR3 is TGTGCCAGCAGCTTTTCTTTAAACTATGGCTACACCTAC.

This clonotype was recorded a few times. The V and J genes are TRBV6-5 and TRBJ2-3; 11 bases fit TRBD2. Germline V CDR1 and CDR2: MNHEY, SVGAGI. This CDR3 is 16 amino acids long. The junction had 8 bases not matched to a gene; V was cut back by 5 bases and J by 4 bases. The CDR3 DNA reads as TGTGCCAGCAGTATCGGTAGCGGGAGGGGCGCAGATACGCAGTATTTT. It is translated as CASSIGSGRGADTQYF.

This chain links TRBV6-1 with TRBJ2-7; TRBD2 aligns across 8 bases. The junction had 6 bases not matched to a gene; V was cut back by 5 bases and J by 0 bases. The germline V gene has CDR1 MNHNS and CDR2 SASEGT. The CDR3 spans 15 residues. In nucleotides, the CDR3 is TGTGCCAGCAGTCGAAGTAGCGGGACCTCCTACGAGCAGTACTTC. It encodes CASSRSSGTSYEQYF.

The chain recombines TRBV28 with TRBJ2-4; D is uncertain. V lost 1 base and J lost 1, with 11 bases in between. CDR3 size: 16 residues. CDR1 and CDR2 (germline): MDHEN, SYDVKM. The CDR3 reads CASSLLGQTAKNIQYF. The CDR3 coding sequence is TGTGCCAGCAGTTTATTGGGTCAAACGGCCAAAAACATTCAGTACTTC.

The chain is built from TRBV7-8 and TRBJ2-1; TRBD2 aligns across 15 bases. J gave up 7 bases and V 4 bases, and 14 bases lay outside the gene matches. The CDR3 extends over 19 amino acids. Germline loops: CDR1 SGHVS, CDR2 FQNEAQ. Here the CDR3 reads CASSSTTRTSGGAKNEQFF. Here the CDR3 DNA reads TGTGCCAGCAGCTCAACAACCAGGACTAGCGGGGGGGCAAAAAATGAGCAGTTCTTC.

As DNA, the CDR3 is TGTGCCAGTATGAAGCGGGGGAACCAAGAGACCCAGTACTTC. This sequence encodes CASMKRGNQETQYF. The chain has TRBV19 and TRBJ2-5; 8 nucleotides agree with TRBD2. The CDR3 contains 14 residues. Trimming at V came to 7 bases and at J to 0 bases, leaving 4 bases not matched to a gene. In germline, CDR1 is LNHDA, CDR2 SQIVND (reference sequence).

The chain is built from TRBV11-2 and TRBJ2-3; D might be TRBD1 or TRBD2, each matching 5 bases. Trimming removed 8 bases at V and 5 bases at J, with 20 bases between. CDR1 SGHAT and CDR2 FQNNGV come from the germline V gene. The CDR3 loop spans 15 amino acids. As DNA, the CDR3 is TGTGCCAGCCAGTCTGGGACCATTGCAGGAGATACGCAGTATTTT. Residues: CASQSGTIAGDTQYF.

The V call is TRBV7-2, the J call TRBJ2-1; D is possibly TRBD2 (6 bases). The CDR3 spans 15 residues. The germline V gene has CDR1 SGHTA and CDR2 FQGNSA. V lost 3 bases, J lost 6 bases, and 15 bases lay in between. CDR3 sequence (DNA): TGTGCCAGCAGCTTCAGTCAGGGAGGTTCCAATGAGCAGTTCTTC. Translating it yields CASSFSQGGSNEQFF. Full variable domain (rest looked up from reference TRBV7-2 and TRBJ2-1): GAGVSQSPSNKVTEKGKDVELRCDPISGHTALYWYRQSLGQGLEFLIYFQGNSAPDKSGLPSDRFSAERTGGSVSTLTIQRTQQEDSAVYLCASSFSQGGSNEQFFGPGTRLTVL.

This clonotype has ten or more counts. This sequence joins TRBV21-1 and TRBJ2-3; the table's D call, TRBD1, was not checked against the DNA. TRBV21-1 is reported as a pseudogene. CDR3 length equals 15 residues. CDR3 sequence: CASSKSGGASDTQYF. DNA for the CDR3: TGTGCCAGCAGCAAAAGCGGGGGGGCCTCAGATACGCAGTATTTT.

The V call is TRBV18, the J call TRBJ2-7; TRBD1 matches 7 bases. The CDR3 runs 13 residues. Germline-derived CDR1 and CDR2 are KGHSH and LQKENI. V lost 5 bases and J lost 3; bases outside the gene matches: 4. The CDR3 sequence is CASSDRDGYEQYF. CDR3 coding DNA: TGTGCCAGCTCAGACAGGGATGGCTACGAGCAGTACTTC.

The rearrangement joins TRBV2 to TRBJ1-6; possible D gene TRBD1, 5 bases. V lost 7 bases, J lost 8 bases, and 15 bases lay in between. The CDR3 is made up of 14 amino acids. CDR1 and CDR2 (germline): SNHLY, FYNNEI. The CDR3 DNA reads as TGTGCCAGCAAAAGACAGTCCTTAGATTCACCCCTCCACTTT. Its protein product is CASKRQSLDSPLHF.

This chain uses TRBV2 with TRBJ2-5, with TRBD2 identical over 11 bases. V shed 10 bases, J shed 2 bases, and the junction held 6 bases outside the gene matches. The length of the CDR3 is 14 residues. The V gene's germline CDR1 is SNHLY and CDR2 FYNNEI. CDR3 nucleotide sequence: TGTGCCACAGGACTAGCGGGCCTTCAAGAGACCCAGTACTTC. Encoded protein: CATGLAGLQETQYF.